One and the same sample provided the 27 T cell receptor beta chains below, sequenced in a study of T cells in Graves' hyperthyroidism and ophthalmopathy. RNA transcripts yielded amplified TCR beta CDR3 regions. A set of HTBI primers served as the primers for a first-round RT-PCR of the TCR CDR3. TCRdb redid the calling of the multiplex PCR reads with MiXCR, one entry per CDR3 protein. The table includes 410,000 or so distinct CDR3 sequences, approximately 14% detected once. Sequences were obtained from blood. The receptors derive from a man younger than 35 with Graves' ophthalmopathy.

Many counts were recorded for this clonotype. V gene TRBV11-2 combines with J gene TRBJ2-5; 7 positions agree with TRBD1. Germline loops: CDR1 SGHAT, CDR2 FQNNGV. V dropped 5 bases and J dropped 4; count of bases not matched to a gene: 10. The CDR3 sequence is 15 residues long. CDR3 region: CASSKAGRTGETQYF. CDR3 coding DNA: TGTGCCAGCAGCAAAGCCGGCAGGACAGGAGAGACCCAGTACTTC. The complete variable domain, with remaining parts taken from reference TRBV11-2 and TRBJ2-5, reads EAGVAQSPRYKIIEKRQSVAFWCNPISGHATLYWYQQILGQGPKLLIQFQNNGVVDDSQLPKDRFSAERLKGVDSTLKIQPAKLEDSAVYLCASSKAGRTGETQYFGPGTRLLVL.

The sample holds a few counts of this clonotype. DNA for the CDR3: TGTGCCAGCAGCTCACTAGCGGGGGCCGACAATGAGCAGTTCTTC. Amino acids: CASSSLAGADNEQFF. The chain employs TRBV12-3 or TRBV12-4 and TRBJ2-1; 11 nucleotides match TRBD2. The V and J ends lost 6 bases and 5 bases, in that order; junction bases with no gene match: 6. The CDR3 spans 15 residues.

The chain employs TRBV27 and TRBJ1-3; D is perhaps TRBD1 (5 bases). Germline CDR1 reads MNHEY; CDR2 reads SMNVEV (reference sequence). The CDR3 runs 16 residues. Trimming removed 0 bases at V and 0 bases at J, with 9 bases between. This CDR3 is CASSLSTVGSGNTIYF. For the CDR3, the DNA is TGTGCCAGCAGTTTATCGACAGTCGGCTCTGGAAACACCATATATTTT.

This clonotype was picked up many times. This chain joins TRBV7-9 and TRBJ2-2, with a weak D call TRBD1 (5 bases). CDR1 and CDR2 from the germline V gene are SEHNR and FQNEAQ (reference sequence). This CDR3 is built from 14 residues. The ends were cut back, 2 bases at V and 6 bases at J, with 10 bases in the middle. This CDR3 is CASSLRAGSGELFF. The CDR3 bases are TGTGCCAGCAGCTTACGTGCAGGGTCCGGGGAGCTGTTTTTT. The full variable domain, in which reference TRBV7-9 and TRBJ2-2 provide the parts outside the CDR3, is DTGVSQNPRHKITKRGQNVTFRCDPISEHNRLYWYRQTLGQGPEFLTYFQNEAQLEKSRLLSDRFSAERPKGSFSTLEIQRTEQGDSAMYLCASSLRAGSGELFFGEGSRLTVL.

A single count supports this clonotype. This chain joins TRBV6-1 and TRBJ1-5, with a tentative D call TRBD1 (6 bases). The CDR3 is made up of 14 amino acids. V was cut by 6 bases and J by 4 bases, with 13 bases left in between. In germline, CDR1 is MNHNS, CDR2 SASEGT. CDR3 coding DNA: TGTGCCAGCAGGTGGGGGGCGGCAAATCAGCCCCAGCATTTT. Its translation: CASRWGAANQPQHF.

This clonotype was picked up many times. V is TRBV11-3 and J is TRBJ2-3; unclear D gene. The V and J ends lost 2 bases and 3 bases respectively, with 6 bases between them. The CDR3 runs to 13 residues. Per germline, CDR1 SGHNT and CDR2 YENEEA. CDR3 amino acids: CASSLTVTDTQYF. CDR3 sequence (DNA): TGTGCCAGCAGCTTAACAGTAACAGATACGCAGTATTTT.

V and J are TRBV9 and TRBJ2-1; unclear D gene. Germline V gene data show CDR1 as SGDLS and CDR2 as YYNGEE. CDR3 size: 13 residues. V lost 0 bases, J lost 7 bases, and 8 bases lay in between. The chain's CDR3 is CASSVGLWNEQFF. The CDR3 DNA reads TGTGCCAGCAGCGTAGGATTGTGGAATGAGCAGTTCTTC. Filled out from reference TRBV9 and TRBJ2-1, the complete variable domain reads DSGVTQTPKHLITATGQRVTLRCSPRSGDLSVYWYQQSLDQGLQFLIQYYNGEERAKGNILERFSAQQFPDLHSELNLSSLELGDSALYFCASSVGLWNEQFFGPGTRLTVL.

The chain uses TRBV5-1 and TRBJ2-3; tentatively, D is TRBD1 or TRBD2 (5 bases each). CDR3 length equals 17 residues. In germline, CDR1 is SGHRS, CDR2 YFSETQ. V lost 1 base to trimming and J lost 0 bases, with 15 bases between them. Here the CDR3 DNA reads TGCGCCAGCAGCTTGTGGTTAGGGACCACTAGCACAGATACGCAGTATTTT. This sequence encodes CASSLWLGTTSTDTQYF.

The rearrangement joins TRBV19 to TRBJ1-3; D is possibly TRBD1 (5 bases). The V end was cut by 6 bases, the J end by 4 bases, with 16 bases between. CDR1 is LNHDA, CDR2 SQIVND, per germline (reference sequence). This CDR3 region has 15 residues. This CDR3 reads CASSPPRDAGNTIYF. Written as DNA, the CDR3 is TGTGCCAGTAGCCCCCCGAGGGACGCCGGAAACACCATATATTTT.

The rearrangement links TRBV20-1 to TRBJ2-1, with TRBD2 identical over 10 bases. This CDR3 has 16 residues. Germline V gene lookup returns CDR1 DFQATT and CDR2 SNEGSKA (reference sequence). The V and J ends lost 1 base and 5 bases, in that order; junction bases with no gene match: 8. CDR3 in amino acids: CSARGFPAGGHNEQFF. The CDR3 DNA reads TGCAGTGCTAGAGGGTTTCCAGCGGGGGGGCACAATGAGCAGTTCTTC.

This clonotype has a handful of counts. In DNA, the CDR3 is TGTGCCAGCAGCTCCAATTTAGGGGGATCCGGCTACACCTTC. Protein product: CASSSNLGGSGYTF. The rearrangement links TRBV7-6 to TRBJ1-2, with D perhaps matching TRBD1 (6 bases). This CDR3 is 14 amino acids long. Trimming left V 4 bases short and J 8 bases short, with 17 bases between. The germline gives CDR1 SGHVS, CDR2 FNYEAQ.

This clonotype has ten or more counts. J is TRBJ2-4 and V is TRBV5-1; D gene uncertain. The CDR3 loop spans 14 amino acids. Germline V gene sequence: CDR1 SGHRS, CDR2 YFSETQ. V lost 5 bases to trimming and J lost 3 bases, with 12 bases between them. CDR3 sequence reads: CASRRDGYKNIQYF. The CDR3 nucleotides read TGCGCCAGCAGACGAGACGGATACAAAAACATTCAGTACTTC.

This clonotype was detected a few times. The chain links TRBV9 to TRBJ1-6; D gene uncertain. V was pared by 0 bases and J by 0 bases, with 10 bases between. The CDR3 runs to 17 residues. The V gene's germline CDR1 is SGDLS and CDR2 YYNGEE. In nucleotides, the CDR3 is TGTGCCAGCAGCGTAGGTCAGTATTCCTCCTATAATTCACCCCTCCACTTT. Translating gives CASSVGQYSSYNSPLHF.

This chain joins TRBV10-1 and TRBJ1-1, with a possible D match to TRBD1 (5 bases). Germline loops: CDR1 WNHNN, CDR2 SYGVQD (reference sequence). The CDR3 is made up of 13 amino acids. V was cut by 6 bases and J by 6 bases, with 14 bases left in between. The chain's CDR3 is CASRSEGSPEAFF. The CDR3 nucleotides are TGCGCCAGCAGATCCGAGGGGAGTCCTGAAGCTTTCTTT.

This clonotype was seen more than once but under ten times. The J gene is TRBJ1-1, the V gene TRBV24-1; D gene ambiguous. The V end lost 0 bases, the J end lost 4 bases, and 2 bases lay between the germline ends. CDR1 KGHDR and CDR2 SFDVKD come from the germline V gene. CDR3 length: 12 amino acids. The CDR3 spells CATSDLGTEAFF. Here the CDR3 DNA reads TGTGCCACCAGTGATTTGGGCACTGAAGCTTTCTTT.

This chain joins TRBV2 and TRBJ1-1, with D maybe TRBD1 (6 bases). With 6 bases removed from V and 4 bases from J, the gap between germline ends came to 15 bases. The CDR3 contains 14 residues. Germline V gene lookup returns CDR1 SNHLY and CDR2 FYNNEI. The CDR3 DNA is TGTGCCAGCAGGAGAGGGGGGGCTACCACTGAAGCTTTCTTT. Its protein is CASRRGGATTEAFF.

The V and J genes are TRBV10-3 and TRBJ1-2; D not certain. The CDR3 length is 14 residues. V shed 4 bases and J shed 2 bases, with 11 bases lying between them. Germline V CDR1 and CDR2: ENHRY, SYGVKD. This CDR3 reads CAISGNGNNYGYTF. CDR3 DNA: TGTGCCATCAGTGGAAACGGAAACAACTATGGCTACACCTTC.

This clonotype was counted at least ten times. The V gene is TRBV5-1, the J gene TRBJ2-1, with D possibly TRBD1 on 6 matching bases. The CDR3 runs 13 residues. Germline CDR1 and CDR2: SGHRS and YFSETQ. The V gene lost 5 bases and the J gene lost 4 bases, with 10 bases spanning the gap. CDR3 protein: CASRGAKYNEQFF. DNA for the CDR3: TGCGCCAGCAGGGGGGCGAAATACAATGAGCAGTTCTTC.

The V call is TRBV5-5, the J call TRBJ2-1; 8 bases map to TRBD2. The trim removed 0 bases at V and 8 bases at J, leaving 7 bases unmatched. Per the germline V gene, CDR1 is SGHKS and CDR2 is YYEKEE (reference sequence). This CDR3 region has 15 residues. CDR3 loop: CASSLEVSGNDEQFF. The CDR3 DNA follows: TGTGCCAGCAGCTTGGAGGTTAGCGGGAATGATGAGCAGTTCTTC.

The chain is built from TRBV4-1 and TRBJ2-7; 10 bases map to TRBD2. The junction had 6 bases not matched to a gene; V was cut back by 3 bases and J by 4 bases. Germline V CDR1 and CDR2: MGHRA, YSYEKL. The length of the CDR3 is 15 residues. The CDR3, as DNA: TGCGCCAGCAGCCATCAAGCGGGAGGGCCGTACGAGCAGTACTTC. This translates into CASSHQAGGPYEQYF.

The chain joins TRBV12-3 or TRBV12-4 to TRBJ2-2; possible D gene TRBD2, 5 bases. V lost 6 bases to trimming and J lost 8 bases, with 22 bases between them. The CDR3 extends over 16 amino acids. The CDR3 DNA reads TGTGCCAGCAGCGCTTTTGTTTGGGCCGAGGGTGGGGAGCTGTTTTTT. Residues: CASSAFVWAEGGELFF.

This clonotype was recorded many times. This sequence joins TRBV7-6 and TRBJ2-3; D possibly corresponds to TRBD1 (6 bases). Trimming removed 0 bases at V and 2 bases at J, with 12 bases between. Germline values: CDR1 SGHVS, CDR2 FNYEAQ. This CDR3 spans 16 amino acids. CDR3 in amino acids: CASSLAYRVSTDTQYF. The CDR3 nucleotides are TGTGCCAGCAGCTTAGCGTACAGGGTCTCCACAGATACGCAGTATTTT.

This clonotype was seen ten or more times. V and J are TRBV3-1 and TRBJ1-2; D remains unclear. Germline V CDR1 and CDR2: LGHDT, YNNKEL (reference sequence). Trimming removed 1 base at V and 3 bases at J, with 18 bases between. This CDR3 region has 17 residues. In nucleotides, the CDR3 is TGTGCCAGCAGCCAAGTAGGATATGCGAGACTGTACTATGGCTACACCTTC. Encoded protein: CASSQVGYARLYYGYTF. The full variable domain, with the rest looked up from reference TRBV3-1 and TRBJ1-2, is DTAVSQTPKYLVTQMGNDKSIKCEQNLGHDTMYWYKQDSKKFLKIMFSYNNKELIINETVPNRFSPKSPDKAHLNLHINSLELGDSAVYFCASSQVGYARLYYGYTFGSGTRLTVV.

This clonotype was counted ten times or more. This rearrangement joins TRBV20-1 to TRBJ2-1; D may be TRBD2 (7 bases). Trimming removed 3 bases at V and 4 bases at J, with 10 bases between. Germline V lookup: CDR1 DFQATT, CDR2 SNEGSKA (reference sequence). The CDR3 loop spans 13 amino acids. The CDR3 DNA reads TGCAGTGCTAGCGGGGGGCCTTACAATGAGCAGTTCTTC. It yields the protein CSASGGPYNEQFF.

The table lists this clonotype with many counts. V and J are TRBV2 and TRBJ2-1, with D tentatively TRBD2 (5 bases). The CDR3 has 14 residues. Germline V lookup: CDR1 SNHLY, CDR2 FYNNEI. The V end lost 6 bases, the J end lost 9 bases, and 18 bases lay between the germline ends. CDR3 nucleotide sequence: TGTGCCAGCAGAAGAGAGGGAGCGTTCGGTGAGCAGTTCTTC. Its protein is CASRREGAFGEQFF.

The table lists this clonotype with many counts. The chain combines TRBV30 with TRBJ2-1, with 11 bases aligning to TRBD2. This CDR3 contains 13 residues. V was clipped by 5 bases and J by 9 bases; unmatched bases: 6. Germline CDR1 GTSNPN, CDR2 SVGIG (reference sequence). This CDR3 is CAWETSGSLEQFF. The CDR3 DNA sequence: TGTGCCTGGGAAACTAGCGGGAGCCTTGAGCAGTTCTTC.

There are many counts of this clonotype. This chain links TRBV5-1 with TRBJ2-7; D possibly corresponds to TRBD2 (6 bases). The germline gives CDR1 SGHRS, CDR2 YFSETQ. This CDR3 has 15 residues. V was trimmed by 3 bases and J by 3 bases, leaving 16 bases between them. As DNA, the CDR3 is TGCGCCAGCAGCTCGGGGGAGGCGGGCATCTACGAGCAGTACTTC. It yields the protein CASSSGEAGIYEQYF.